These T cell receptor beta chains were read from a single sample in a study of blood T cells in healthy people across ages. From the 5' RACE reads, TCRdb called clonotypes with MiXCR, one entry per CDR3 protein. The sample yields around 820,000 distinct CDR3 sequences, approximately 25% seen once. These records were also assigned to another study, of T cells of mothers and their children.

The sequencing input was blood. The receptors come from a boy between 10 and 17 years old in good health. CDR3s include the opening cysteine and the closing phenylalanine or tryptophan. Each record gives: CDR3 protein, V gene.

cdr3_aa: CASSYATGRYYGYTF
v_call: TRBV6-5

cdr3_aa: CTSGGRPREETQYF
v_call: TRBV6-5

cdr3_aa: CSARDRRLAGGPGTDTQYF
v_call: TRBV20-1

cdr3_aa: CASSLPPNEKLFF
v_call: TRBV25-1

cdr3_aa: CASSLIGSGTDTQYF
v_call: TRBV28

cdr3_aa: CASSFQTGIRAGQETQYF
v_call: TRBV28

cdr3_aa: CSAQTGGPGEQYF
v_call: TRBV29-1

cdr3_aa: CASSQIPGQGKLNEQFF
v_call: TRBV5-5

cdr3_aa: CASRLERAFYNEQFF
v_call: TRBV7-2

cdr3_aa: CASSSPREAQYF
v_call: TRBV12-3/TRBV12-4

cdr3_aa: CAIRLFRGDEETQYF
v_call: TRBV7-2

cdr3_aa: CASSPLGLADDYNEQFF
v_call: TRBV4-1

cdr3_aa: CASSQAGPGAQQYF
v_call: TRBV3-1

cdr3_aa: CASSRDRLRTDTQYF
v_call: TRBV11-1

cdr3_aa: CASSPSEGSSYEQYF
v_call: TRBV4-3

cdr3_aa: CASSQDYAAGADEQFF
v_call: TRBV4-3

cdr3_aa: CASSDTGLYAGELFF
v_call: TRBV7-9

cdr3_aa: CASSPNRALQETQYF
v_call: TRBV18

cdr3_aa: CASSLDRTGFQETQYF
v_call: TRBV28

cdr3_aa: CASSHYGGGGKNIQYF
v_call: TRBV28

cdr3_aa: CASSLDVTNTGELFF
v_call: TRBV5-1

cdr3_aa: CASSPGDSGSYEQYF
v_call: TRBV7-9

cdr3_aa: CATSRDRLYNEQFF
v_call: TRBV15

cdr3_aa: CASSFLDTSNTGELFF
v_call: TRBV5-1

cdr3_aa: CASSKGMASGRYNEQFF
v_call: TRBV4-1

cdr3_aa: CASSPAAGSLLNEQYF
v_call: TRBV28

cdr3_aa: CASRPLRGAGTDTRYF
v_call: TRBV27

cdr3_aa: CASSQWRDRGPGYTF
v_call: TRBV4-3

cdr3_aa: CASSLALRNEKLFF
v_call: TRBV7-2

cdr3_aa: CASTKTATLETPYPPYSGNTIYF
v_call: TRBV6-2/TRBV6-3

cdr3_aa: CASSQGSGGAQTQYF
v_call: TRBV4-3

cdr3_aa: CASSLNSVAGDSSEQYF
v_call: TRBV12-3/TRBV12-4

cdr3_aa: CASSLAAGSNTGELFF
v_call: TRBV5-1